The 21 T cell receptor beta chains given below trace back to one sample, sequenced in a study of T cells in Graves' hyperthyroidism and ophthalmopathy. RNA transcripts provided the source from which TCR beta CDR3 regions were amplified. Carried out on the TCR CDR3, a first-round RT-PCR used the HTBI primer set. TCRdb ran MiXCR on the multiplex PCR reads and lists one entry per CDR3 protein. Among some 550,000 distinct CDR3 sequences listed, around 15% were seen once. The sequenced sample consisted of blood. The receptors originated from a woman in her thirties or forties with Graves' ophthalmopathy.

The V and J genes are TRBV28 and TRBJ1-2, with 9 bases identical to TRBD1. The germline V gene encodes CDR1 MDHEN and CDR2 SYDVKM. The J segment lost 6 bases and the V segment lost 2 bases, leaving 7 bases of the junction unmatched. The CDR3 covers 15 residues. The CDR3 bases are TGTGCCAGCAGTTTAGAGGACAGGGGCTCCGATGGCTACACCTTC. Its protein product is CASSLEDRGSDGYTF.

This clonotype was picked up a small number of times. In nucleotides, the CDR3 is TGTGCCAGTAGGGGAGGAAGGGTGACTGAAGCTTTCTTT. Its translation: CASRGGRVTEAFF. The V gene is TRBV19, the J gene TRBJ1-1, with no clear D. The length of the CDR3 is 13 residues. The ends were cut back, 6 bases at V and 5 bases at J, with 13 bases in the middle. Germline loops: CDR1 LNHDA, CDR2 SQIVND (reference sequence).

As for this clonotype: One junction end does not reproduce the germline sequence, and a read error may be involved. The chain links TRBV11-1 to TRBJ1-1, with TRBD1 matching 8 bases. Germline V gene sequence: CDR1 SGHAT, CDR2 FQDESV (reference sequence). CDR3 size: 14 residues. The CDR3 bases are TGTGCCAGCAGCTCCCGGACAGGGAACACTGAAGATTTCTTT. Translating it yields CASSSRTGNTEDFF.

The CDR3 reads CSARLAGSYNEQFF. The CDR3, as DNA: TGCAGTGCTCGACTAGCGGGCTCCTACAATGAGCAGTTCTTC. V gene TRBV20-1 combines with J gene TRBJ2-1; 10 positions agree with TRBD2. This CDR3 has 14 residues. Germline V gene sequence: CDR1 DFQATT, CDR2 SNEGSKA (reference sequence). J was trimmed by 0 bases and V by 5 bases; bases with no gene match: 1.

The chain combines TRBV5-4 with TRBJ2-3; D call uncertain. Germline V gene data show CDR1 as SGHNT and CDR2 as YYREEE (reference sequence). Trimming cost V 2 bases and J 0 bases, with 10 bases left between them. This CDR3 is built from 15 residues. DNA of the CDR3: TGTGCCAGCAGCTTAGGGCGGAGTAGCACAGATACGCAGTATTTT. Translated: CASSLGRSSTDTQYF. Looking up the rest from reference TRBV5-4 and TRBJ2-3 gives the full variable domain: ETGVTQSPTHLIKTRGQQVTLRCSSQSGHNTVSWYQQALGQGPQFIFQYYREEENGRGNFPPRFSGLQFPNYSSELNVNALELDDSALYLCASSLGRSSTDTQYFGPGTRLTVL.

The V and J genes are TRBV13 and TRBJ2-1, with 8 bases that match TRBD1. V shed 8 bases, J shed 8 bases, and the junction held 8 bases outside the gene matches. The CDR3 runs to 13 residues. The germline V gene encodes CDR1 PRHDT and CDR2 FYEKMQ (reference sequence). DNA for the CDR3: TGTGCCAGCGCCGAATCAGGGGGCCATGAGCAGTTCTTC. As protein: CASAESGGHEQFF.

This clonotype was detected ten times or more. The chain is built from TRBV2 and TRBJ2-3; the match to TRBD2 covers 14 bases. The germline V gene encodes CDR1 SNHLY and CDR2 FYNNEI. The trim removed 4 bases at V and 5 bases at J, leaving 8 bases unmatched. There are 17 residues in the CDR3. CDR3 protein: CASSGGLAGVVGDTQYF. The CDR3 DNA is TGTGCCAGCAGTGGGGGACTAGCGGGAGTTGTGGGAGATACGCAGTATTTT. Full variable domain (missing parts from reference TRBV2 and TRBJ2-3): EPEVTQTPSHQVTQMGQEVILRCVPISNHLYFYWYRQILGQKVEFLVSFYNNEISEKSEIFDDQFSVERPDGSNFTLKIRSTKLEDSAMYFCASSGGLAGVVGDTQYFGPGTRLTVL.

This clonotype was observed at least ten times. The V gene is TRBV20-1, the J gene TRBJ2-7; D is undetermined. CDR1 is DFQATT, CDR2 SNEGSKA, per germline (reference sequence). V lost 4 bases and J 3 bases, leaving 10 bases between the germline ends. The CDR3 sequence is 12 residues long. Written as DNA, the CDR3 is TGCAGTGCTATTCCCTGGGGCTACGAGCAGTACTTC. Translation: CSAIPWGYEQYF.

The chain employs TRBV7-3 and TRBJ1-2, with TRBD1 matching over 7 bases. Per the germline V gene, CDR1 is SGHTA and CDR2 is FQGTGA. This CDR3 is 15 amino acids long. V was pared by 5 bases and J by 4 bases, with 10 bases of the junction left unmatched. CDR3 DNA sequence: TGTGCCAGCAGCAAGAAGACAGGGAAGCGCTATGGCTACACCTTC. Its protein is CASSKKTGKRYGYTF.

There are a few counts of this clonotype. The rearrangement uses TRBV28 and TRBJ2-1, with 11 bases fitting TRBD2. V gave up 8 bases and J gave up 0 bases; unmatched junction bases: 9. Germline loops: CDR1 MDHEN, CDR2 SYDVKM. The CDR3 is 17 amino acids. CDR3 DNA: TGTGCCAGCTTGGGACTAGCGGCTAAGAGCTCCTACAATGAGCAGTTCTTC. Its translation: CASLGLAAKSSYNEQFF. Drawing the rest from reference TRBV28 and TRBJ2-1, the complete variable domain is DVKVTQSSRYLVKRTGEKVFLECVQDMDHENMFWYRQDPGLGLRLIYFSYDVKMKEKGDIPEGYSVSREKKERFSLILESASTNQTSMYLCASLGLAAKSSYNEQFFGPGTRLTVL.

The chain uses TRBV2 and TRBJ2-7; 10 positions match TRBD1. Germline CDR1 is SNHLY and CDR2 is FYNNEI. The CDR3 loop spans 14 amino acids. CDR3 amino acids: CVRRGTGVLYEQYF. The CDR3 DNA is TGTGTCCGTAGGGGGACAGGGGTGCTCTACGAGCAGTACTTC.

This rearrangement joins TRBV29-1 to TRBJ2-5; D uncertain. CDR1 is SQVTM and CDR2 is ANQGSEA in the germline V gene. The CDR3 sequence is 13 residues long. V lost 6 bases, J lost 1 base, and 12 bases lay in between. The CDR3 here is CSVKYPVQETQYF. DNA for the CDR3: TGCAGCGTGAAGTATCCGGTCCAAGAGACCCAGTACTTC.

This clonotype was detected ten times or more. The rearrangement uses TRBV20-1 and TRBJ2-1; either TRBD1 or TRBD2 may supply D (6 bases each). Between the trimmed V and J ends, which lost 3 bases and 4 bases, there was a span of 16 bases. The CDR3 consists of 15 residues. Germline V gene sequence: CDR1 DFQATT, CDR2 SNEGSKA (reference sequence). The DNA of the CDR3 is TGCAGTGCTAGTGACCCGGGGGACATATACAATGAGCAGTTCTTC. Amino acids: CSASDPGDIYNEQFF.

This clonotype was picked up many times. The CDR3 reads CASSLSGTGELFF. DNA of the CDR3: TGCGCCAGCAGCTTGTCCGGAACCGGGGAGCTGTTTTTT. The chain is built from TRBV5-1 and TRBJ2-2, with D hard to call. This CDR3 is built from 13 residues. The germline V and J ends were trimmed by 1 base and 5 bases, with 6 bases remaining between them. Germline loops: CDR1 SGHRS, CDR2 YFSETQ.

Details on this clonotype: Being one base from a much bigger clone, this may be a read error. The V gene is TRBV2, the J gene TRBJ2-3; D possibly corresponds to TRBD1 (6 bases). The CDR3 is made up of 13 amino acids. CDR1 and CDR2 from the germline V gene are SNHLY and FYNNEI. Trimming cost V 4 bases and J 8 bases, with 13 bases left between them. The CDR3 here is CASSVGAGGTQYF. CDR3 DNA sequence: TGTGCCAGCAGTGTGGGGGCAGGAGGTACGCAGTATTTT. The full variable domain, its missing parts supplied by reference TRBV2 and TRBJ2-3, is EPEVTQTPSHQVTQMGQEVILRCVPISNHLYFYWYRQILGQKVEFLVSFYNNEISEKSEIFDDQFSVERPDGSNFTLKIRSTKLEDSAMYFCASSVGAGGTQYFGPGTRLTVL.

The CDR3 protein is CASSRRDSATNEKLFF. CDR3 DNA sequence: TGTGCCAGCAGCCGCCGGGACAGCGCAACTAATGAAAAACTGTTTTTT. This chain uses TRBV7-9 with TRBJ1-4, with 7 bases matching TRBD1. Trimming took 5 bases from V and 0 from J; bases not matched to a gene: 6. The CDR3 contains 16 residues. Germline CDR1 is SEHNR and CDR2 is FQNEAQ (reference sequence).

This clonotype was counted ten times or more. The chain is built from TRBV11-2 and TRBJ2-3; D unresolved. The CDR3 loop spans 14 amino acids. The germline V and J ends were trimmed by 2 bases and 2 bases, with 8 bases remaining between them. The germline V gene encodes CDR1 SGHAT and CDR2 FQNNGV. DNA for the CDR3: TGTGCCAGCAGCTTAACCCCAGCCACAGATACGCAGTATTTT. It translates to CASSLTPATDTQYF.

The chain joins TRBV6-1 to TRBJ1-1; 8 positions agree with TRBD1. This CDR3 has 13 residues. Per the germline V gene, CDR1 is MNHNS and CDR2 is SASEGT. V lost 8 bases, J lost 7 bases, and 9 bases stayed unmatched. The CDR3 protein is CASAPQGAVEAFF. The CDR3 DNA is TGTGCCAGCGCCCCCCAGGGGGCGGTTGAAGCTTTCTTT.

This clonotype occurred many times. The chain has TRBV20-1 and TRBJ2-7; 9 bases line up with TRBD1. The germline V gene encodes CDR1 DFQATT and CDR2 SNEGSKA (reference sequence). The ends lost 1 base at V and 4 bases at J; junction bases unmatched: 11. This CDR3 spans 16 amino acids. CDR3 sequence (DNA): TGCAGTGCTAGAGGTTTTTTGGGGACAGGGAAATACGAGCAGTACTTC. Encoded protein: CSARGFLGTGKYEQYF.

This clonotype was seen at least ten times. The chain has TRBV6-6 and TRBJ1-1; 9 nucleotides match TRBD1. The length of the CDR3 is 15 residues. J lost 3 bases, V lost 0 bases, and 2 bases had no gene match. Germline V gene sequence: CDR1 MNHNY, CDR2 SVGAGI (reference sequence). CDR3 sequence: CASSYSTGGDTEAFF. CDR3 coding DNA: TGTGCCAGCAGTTACTCGACAGGGGGGGACACTGAAGCTTTCTTT.

This clonotype was observed a handful of times. The chain links TRBV19 to TRBJ1-4; no clear D gene. The CDR3 covers 14 residues. The V end was cut by 7 bases, the J end by 3 bases, with 12 bases between. Germline V lookup: CDR1 LNHDA, CDR2 SQIVND (reference sequence). The CDR3, as DNA: TGTGCCAGTACTGTCGTGGGAGCTAATGAAAAACTGTTTTTT. Protein sequence: CASTVVGANEKLFF.